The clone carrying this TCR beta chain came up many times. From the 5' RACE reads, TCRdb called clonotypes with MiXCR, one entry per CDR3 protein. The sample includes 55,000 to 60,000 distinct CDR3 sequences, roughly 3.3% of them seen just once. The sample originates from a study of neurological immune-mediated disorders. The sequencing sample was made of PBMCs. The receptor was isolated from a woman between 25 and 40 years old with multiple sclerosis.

This CDR3 reads CASSYPPTSEGTSNEQFF. The CDR3 bases are TGTGCCAGCAGTTACCCACCGACTAGCGAGGGAACGTCGAATGAGCAGTTCTTC. This chain joins TRBV6-6 and TRBJ2-1; 8 bases map to TRBD2. The CDR3 is made up of 18 amino acids. The V gene's germline CDR1 is MNHNY and CDR2 SVGAGI (reference sequence). V lost 2 bases and J lost 7; bases outside the gene matches: 16.